Listed below are T cell receptor beta chains from one sample, sequenced in a study of technical replicates of blood from a handful of donors. Assay: immunoSEQ multiplex PCR; the TCRdb copy retains only in-frame clones and omits some. The data hold 55,000 to 60,000 clones, with roughly 95% observed a single time. Sequenced input: PBMCs. These receptors were taken from a human donor in good health. Some clones in this sample may be carry-over from other donors' samples. Each CDR3 is given with its conserved first and last residue. A D gene is named only where the DNA matches it firmly. Size values are once, few and many counts, or a class for expanded clones, and some rows have none.

DNA: TGTGCCAGCAGTTACGGCAGCTCTGGGGCCAACGTCCTGACTTTC; CDR3: CASSYGSSGANVLTF; J: TRBJ2-6; V: TRBV6-5; D: .; size: .
DNA: TGTGCCAGCAGCTTATGGCCGAACACTGAAGCTTTCTTT; CDR3: CASSLWPNTEAFF; J: TRBJ1-1; V: TRBV5-6; D: .; size: .
DNA: TGTGCCAGCAGCTTAAATACAGGGGGCAATCAGCCCCAGCATTTT; CDR3: CASSLNTGGNQPQHF; J: TRBJ1-5; V: TRBV6-5; D: TRBD1; size: .
DNA: TGTGCCACCAGCAGAGATCAGGGGAGAGCTGAAGCTTTCTTT; CDR3: CATSRDQGRAEAFF; J: TRBJ1-1; V: TRBV15; D: .; size: .
DNA: TGTGCCAGCAGTGGACTATATGGCACTGAAGCTTTCTTT; CDR3: CASSGLYGTEAFF; J: TRBJ1-1; V: TRBV9; D: .; size: .
DNA: TGTGCCAGCAGCTTAGGCGGCGCGTCCGAGCAGTTCTTC; CDR3: CASSLGGASEQFF; J: TRBJ2-1; V: TRBV7-2; D: .; size: .
DNA: TGTGCCAGCAGCCCCGGGACAGGGGGCGGCGAGCAGTACTTC; CDR3: CASSPGTGGGEQYF; J: TRBJ2-7; V: TRBV7-6; D: TRBD1; size: .
DNA: TGTGCCGCCAATAGCGGGGGCTCAGATACGCAGTATTTT; CDR3: CAANSGGSDTQYF; J: TRBJ2-3; V: TRBV19; D: TRBD2; size: .
DNA: TGTGCCAGCAGTGGGCGGACAGCTGGGGCCAACGTCCTGACTTTC; CDR3: CASSGRTAGANVLTF; J: TRBJ2-6; V: TRBV6-1; D: .; size: .
DNA: TGTGCCAGCAGCAAACGTGGACAGGGGGTTGGTACTTCTGGAAACACCATATATTTT; CDR3: CASSKRGQGVGTSGNTIYF; J: TRBJ1-3; V: TRBV7-9; D: TRBD1; size: .
DNA: TGTGCCATCAGTGAGTCCGAACTTGAGTCCTACGAGCAGTACTTC; CDR3: CAISESELESYEQYF; J: TRBJ2-7; V: TRBV10-3; D: .; size: .
DNA: TGCGCCAGCAGCTCTAGCGGGGGGACCTCCTACGAGCAGTACTTC; CDR3: CASSSSGGTSYEQYF; J: TRBJ2-7; V: TRBV5-1; D: TRBD2; size: .
DNA: TGTGCCAGCAGCACGAGGGTTGATACGCAGTATTTT; CDR3: CASSTRVDTQYF; J: TRBJ2-3; V: TRBV7-9; D: .; size: once
DNA: TGCAGTGCTTCAGAGGCACCCCTGCAGTTCTTC; CDR3: CSASEAPLQFF; J: TRBJ2-1; V: TRBV20-1; D: .; size: .
DNA: TGTGCCAGCAGCTTCCGACAGCACTACGAGCAGTACTTC; CDR3: CASSFRQHYEQYF; J: TRBJ2-7; V: TRBV7-9; D: .; size: .
DNA: TGTGCCAGCAGCCCGCCCCTCAGTTACGAGCAGTACTTC; CDR3: CASSPPLSYEQYF; J: TRBJ2-7; V: TRBV7-6; D: .; size: .
DNA: TGTGCCACGAGACTAGCGGGAGGGAACACCGGGGAGCTGTTTTTT; CDR3: CATRLAGGNTGELFF; J: TRBJ2-2; V: TRBV27; D: TRBD2; size: .
DNA: TGTGCCAGCAGCCAGGGCCGGACAGTTTCGGAGTATGGCTACACCTTC; CDR3: CASSQGRTVSEYGYTF; J: TRBJ1-2; V: TRBV4-2; D: .; size: .
DNA: TGTGCCAGCAGCCTGCGTAGGCCCGGGGGCGAGCAGTACTTC; CDR3: CASSLRRPGGEQYF; J: TRBJ2-7; V: TRBV13; D: .; size: .
DNA: TGTGCCAGCAGCTTTAGCGGGGGAGGAGATACGCAGTATTTT; CDR3: CASSFSGGGDTQYF; J: TRBJ2-3; V: TRBV7-3; D: TRBD2; size: .
DNA: TGTGCCAGCAGTGAGGCGGGGGTGAACACCATATATTTT; CDR3: CASSEAGVNTIYF; J: TRBJ1-3; V: TRBV25-1; D: .; size: .
DNA: TGTGCCAGCTTGCAGGGTACTGGGGCCAACGTCCTGACTTTC; CDR3: CASLQGTGANVLTF; J: TRBJ2-6; V: TRBV6-6; D: .; size: .
DNA: TGTGCCAGCAGTTACTCGGAACAGGGCCAAGAGACCCAGTACTTC; CDR3: CASSYSEQGQETQYF; J: TRBJ2-5; V: TRBV6-5; D: .; size: .
DNA: TGCGCCAGCAGCTTACAGACGAGCTCCTATAATTCACCCCTCCACTTT; CDR3: CASSLQTSSYNSPLHF; J: TRBJ1-6; V: TRBV5-1; D: .; size: .
DNA: TGTGCCTGGAGCGATGTCGGGGGCACTGAAGCTTTCTTT; CDR3: CAWSDVGGTEAFF; J: TRBJ1-1; V: TRBV30; D: .; size: .
DNA: TGTGCCACCAGCCTGGGGGCAGAGACCCAGTACTTC; CDR3: CATSLGAETQYF; J: TRBJ2-5; V: TRBV15; D: .; size: .
DNA: TGTGCCAGCAGCTTAAGACAGGGGGACGCCTACGAGCAGTACTTC; CDR3: CASSLRQGDAYEQYF; J: TRBJ2-7; V: TRBV5-4; D: TRBD1; size: .
DNA: TGTGCCAGCAGTCCAGGACGGGGGAGCACTGAAGCTTTCTTT; CDR3: CASSPGRGSTEAFF; J: TRBJ1-1; V: TRBV7-2; D: .; size: .
DNA: TGCGCCAGCAGCGCGGGACTACGGCCCGGCGAAGAGACCCAGTACTTC; CDR3: CASSAGLRPGEETQYF; J: TRBJ2-5; V: TRBV5-1; D: TRBD2; size: once
DNA: TGTGCCACCGCCGCGGACAGGTCGGTCTATGGCTACACCTTC; CDR3: CATAADRSVYGYTF; J: TRBJ1-2; V: TRBV15; D: TRBD1; size: .
DNA: TGTGCCAGCAGTCAAGTCCTGCAGGGGAATCAAGAGACCCAGTACTTC; CDR3: CASSQVLQGNQETQYF; J: TRBJ2-5; V: TRBV6-8; D: .; size: .
DNA: TGTGCCAGCACCATTAAGGGCGGGAGGGCCTACGAGCAGTACTTC; CDR3: CASTIKGGRAYEQYF; J: TRBJ2-7; V: TRBV6-5; D: TRBD2; size: .
DNA: TGTGCCAGCAGCCCTCGGGGAGGTACATTCTACGAGCAGTACTTC; CDR3: CASSPRGGTFYEQYF; J: TRBJ2-7; V: TRBV5-4; D: .; size: .
DNA: TGCGCCAGCAGTTACGTGGACAGGGGGTACGAGCAGTACTTC; CDR3: CASSYVDRGYEQYF; J: TRBJ2-7; V: TRBV10-2; D: TRBD1; size: .
DNA: TGCAGCGTTGACCGGGGGATGAACACTGAAGCTTTCTTT; CDR3: CSVDRGMNTEAFF; J: TRBJ1-1; V: TRBV29-1; D: .; size: .
DNA: TGCGCCAGCAGCCAAGTTGCGACATTGAATGGCTACACCTTC; CDR3: CASSQVATLNGYTF; J: TRBJ1-2; V: TRBV4-1; D: .; size: .
DNA: TGTGCCAGCAGTTCTACCTGGGACAGACGCTCTGGGGCCAACGTCCTGACTTTC; CDR3: CASSSTWDRRSGANVLTF; J: TRBJ2-6; V: TRBV2; D: TRBD1; size: .
DNA: TGCGCCAGCAGCCAAGATAGTGCGTACGAGCAGTACTTC; CDR3: CASSQDSAYEQYF; J: TRBJ2-7; V: TRBV4-1; D: .; size: .
DNA: TGTGCCAGCAGCTCCGCAGGGTTTCTACAAGAGACCCAGTACTTC; CDR3: CASSSAGFLQETQYF; J: TRBJ2-5; V: TRBV13; D: .; size: .
DNA: TGTGCCAGCAACAGGGGAAACACTGAAGCTTTCTTT; CDR3: CASNRGNTEAFF; J: TRBJ1-1; V: TRBV7-9; D: TRBD1; size: .
DNA: TGTGCCAGCAGCAACAGACTAGCGGGAGGTCAGAATGAGCAGTTCTTC; CDR3: CASSNRLAGGQNEQFF; J: TRBJ2-1; V: TRBV7-9; D: TRBD2; size: .
DNA: TGTGCCAGCAGTCGGTTTACTAGCGGGTACAATGAGCAGTTCTTC; CDR3: CASSRFTSGYNEQFF; J: TRBJ2-1; V: TRBV7-3; D: TRBD2; size: .
DNA: TGTGCCAGCACCCGACTAGCGGGAGACAATGAGCAGTTCTTC; CDR3: CASTRLAGDNEQFF; J: TRBJ2-1; V: TRBV21-1; D: .; size: .
DNA: TGTGCCAGCAGCTCCAGGCTAATGTACAAGCTTCAAGAGACCCAGTACTTC; CDR3: CASSSRLMYKLQETQYF; J: TRBJ2-5; V: TRBV5-6; D: .; size: .
DNA: TGTGCCAGCAGCTCCTCGGCGGACTTTTCAAACATTCAGTACTTC; CDR3: CASSSSADFSNIQYF; J: TRBJ2-4; V: TRBV7-2; D: .; size: .
DNA: TGTGCCAGCAGTTACCGCCCGACACCTTACAATGAGCAGTTCTTC; CDR3: CASSYRPTPYNEQFF; J: TRBJ2-1; V: TRBV6-5; D: .; size: .
DNA: TGTGCCAGCAGTGAAGCGCTTCGTGGGACAGTGATGGTGATGGGCTACACCTTC; CDR3: CASSEALRGTVMVMGYTF; J: TRBJ1-2; V: TRBV2; D: TRBD1; size: .
DNA: TGTGCCAGCAGCTTTCTCGCGGGAGGGCCATCTGCCTACAATGAGCAGTTCTTC; CDR3: CASSFLAGGPSAYNEQFF; J: TRBJ2-1; V: TRBV11-2; D: TRBD2; size: .
DNA: TGTGCCAGTAGGACAGGGGCGCACAATGAGCAGTTCTTC; CDR3: CASRTGAHNEQFF; J: TRBJ2-1; V: TRBV19; D: TRBD1; size: once
DNA: TGCGCCAGCAGTCAATCTGCGGTTTTTAGTTCCTTCGGTGAGCAGTTCTTC; CDR3: CASSQSAVFSSFGEQFF; J: TRBJ2-1; V: TRBV23-1; D: .; size: .
DNA: TGCGCCAGCAGCCAAGAATTAGGCTCGGCTAGCGCGAAAAATCAAGAGACCCAGTACTTC; CDR3: CASSQELGSASAKNQETQYF; J: TRBJ2-5; V: TRBV4-3; D: .; size: .
DNA: TGTGCCAGCAGCTTGTCGAAGGCAGGGGCCCAGCCCCAGCATTTT; CDR3: CASSLSKAGAQPQHF; J: TRBJ1-5; V: TRBV5-5; D: .; size: .
DNA: TGTGCCAGCAGCCCGGGGGGCTCCTTACGAGAGCAGTACTTC; CDR3: CASSPGGSLREQYF; J: TRBJ2-7; V: TRBV7-2; D: .; size: .
DNA: TGTGCCAGCAGTCCCATGTCCCCCCGCAGGGTCCCCCGGCACGAGCAGTACTTC; CDR3: CASSPMSPRRVPRHEQYF; J: TRBJ2-7; V: TRBV27; D: .; size: .
DNA: TGCGCCAGCAACCCTAGAGGCCTTTATGGCTACACCTTC; CDR3: CASNPRGLYGYTF; J: TRBJ1-2; V: TRBV10-1; D: .; size: .
DNA: TGTGCCAGCAGCTTTCGGGACATCTCCTACGAGCAGTACTTC; CDR3: CASSFRDISYEQYF; J: TRBJ2-7; V: TRBV7-2; D: .; size: .
DNA: TGCGCCGGGGCCCGGGACAGGGCTAACTATGGCTACACCTTC; CDR3: CAGARDRANYGYTF; J: TRBJ1-2; V: TRBV5-1; D: TRBD1; size: .
DNA: TGTGCCAGCAGCTTATCCCGCACTCAAGAGACCCAGTACTTC; CDR3: CASSLSRTQETQYF; J: TRBJ2-5; V: TRBV7-3; D: .; size: .
DNA: TGTGCCAGCAGGGATCTGGGGCGGACTAACTATGGCTACACCTTC; CDR3: CASRDLGRTNYGYTF; J: TRBJ1-2; V: TRBV5-4; D: .; size: once
DNA: TGTGCCAGCTCACCACCAGACAGCCTCTATGGCTACACCTTC; CDR3: CASSPPDSLYGYTF; J: TRBJ1-2; V: TRBV18; D: .; size: .